This T cell receptor beta chain came from a study of T cell repertoires in cytomegalovirus infection. At the level of the study: CMV infection and matching HLA type were both indicated by public TCR beta signatures. General study findings and limits: HLA-C-restricted CMV clonotypes gave the most frequent clonotype in two of eight donors.

This clonotype was counted many times. What it binds is unknown. TCRdb recomputed calls from the reads with MiXCR, one row per CDR3 protein. Altogether 55,000 to 70,000 distinct CDR3 sequences are present, 22% being singletons, with the ten largest covering almost 80%. The CDR3 is 15 amino acids. Germline V gene sequence: CDR1 SGHTA, CDR2 FQGNSA. Deletions cut 5 bases from V and 1 base from J, with 14 bases between. Sequences were obtained from PBMCs, sequenced either directly or after in vitro stimulation (not recorded which). The chain recombines TRBV7-2 with TRBJ1-1; D uncertain. The clonotype originates from a human donor in good health (CMV status not recorded). Some clones in this sample may be carry-over from other donors' samples. The CDR3 protein is CASSPLWSQNTEAFF. DNA for the CDR3: TGTGCCAGCAGCCCTCTCTGGTCCCAGAACACTGAAGCTTTCTTT.